The 22 T cell receptor beta chains below come from one sample, sequenced in a study of PD-1 blockade in classical Hodgkin lymphoma. Time point denoted: cycle 4 day 1 (C4D1), after 6 weeks of nivolumab. Each and every patient relapsed after autologous stem cell transplantation, and patients got differing brentuximab vedotin exposure. Only in-frame clones appear in the TCRdb table, and some are missing; sequencing was by immunoSEQ multiplex PCR. The profile shows 20,000 to 25,000 clones, around 80% of them singletons. Sequenced here: peripheral blood mononuclear cells (PBMCs), sampled before the fourth cycle of nivolumab. These receptors all stem from a human donor with classical Hodgkin lymphoma.

J is TRBJ2-5 and V is TRBV7-9; no reliable D call. Per germline, CDR1 SEHNR and CDR2 FQNEAQ (reference sequence). V was trimmed by 1 base and J by 5 bases, leaving 11 bases between them. This CDR3 comprises 14 residues. The CDR3 nucleotides are TGTGCCAGCAGCTTAGTGCTGGGTATGGAGACCCAGTACTTC. It codes for CASSLVLGMETQYF.

This clone has more than one count but fewer than ten. The V and J genes are TRBV7-3 and TRBJ2-3; D is perhaps TRBD1 (5 bases). The V gene's germline CDR1 is SGHTA and CDR2 FQGTGA. The CDR3 extends over 14 amino acids. V was clipped by 5 bases and J by 2 bases, with 11 bases between them. The CDR3 is CASSTGHHTDTQYF. The CDR3, as DNA: TGTGCCAGCAGCACCGGACATCACACAGATACGCAGTATTTT.

In DNA form, the CDR3 reads TGTGCCAGCAGTATAAAACGACAGAGATGGACTGAAGCTTTCTTT. This sequence encodes CASSIKRQRWTEAFF. This sequence joins TRBV6-5 and TRBJ1-1; D is possibly TRBD1 (5 bases). Trimming took off 5 bases at V and 5 bases at J, with 18 bases between the two ends. This CDR3 spans 15 amino acids. Germline CDR1 MNHEY, CDR2 SVGAGI.

The genes are TRBV5-1 and TRBJ2-2, with D possibly matching TRBD1 (5 bases). The CDR3 length is 13 residues. CDR1 and CDR2 (germline): SGHRS, YFSETQ. The germline V and J ends were trimmed by 2 bases and 4 bases, with 6 bases remaining between them. CDR3 bases: TGCGCCAGCAGCTTTGGGGCCACCGGGGAGCTGTTTTTT. Residues: CASSFGATGELFF.

This clone was observed a single time. The rearrangement joins TRBV19 to TRBJ2-3; D is possibly TRBD2 (6 bases). Germline CDR1 LNHDA, CDR2 SQIVND (reference sequence). Trimming took off 3 bases at V and 2 bases at J, with 15 bases between the two ends. The CDR3 is 16 residues long. DNA for the CDR3: TGTGCCAGTAGTATTCAGCGGGTATTCCTCACAGATACGCAGTATTTT. This gives the protein CASSIQRVFLTDTQYF.

The CDR3 spells CASQSQQNTEAFF. CDR3 DNA: TGTGCCAGCCAGAGTCAGCAGAACACTGAAGCTTTCTTT. The J gene is TRBJ1-1, the V gene TRBV9; D gene unclear. The V end was cut by 7 bases, the J end by 1 base, with 11 bases between. CDR3 size: 13 residues. The germline gives CDR1 SGDLS, CDR2 YYNGEE. The full variable domain, its missing parts supplied by reference TRBV9 and TRBJ1-1, is DSGVTQTPKHLITATGQRVTLRCSPRSGDLSVYWYQQSLDQGLQFLIQYYNGEERAKGNILERFSAQQFPDLHSELNLSSLELGDSALYFCASQSQQNTEAFFGQGTRLTVV.

This chain joins TRBV28 and TRBJ2-5, with 11 bases that match TRBD2. CDR1 is MDHEN and CDR2 is SYDVKM in the germline V gene. J was trimmed by 4 bases and V by 5 bases; bases with no gene match: 15. The CDR3 length is 18 residues. The CDR3 coding sequence is TGTGCCAGCAGTAACCTTAGCGGGAGGGGTCTGTCTAGAGAGACCCAGTACTTC. Protein product: CASSNLSGRGLSRETQYF.

This clone appeared a few times. The rearrangement links TRBV4-1 to TRBJ1-5; D may be TRBD1 (6 bases). The CDR3 has 16 amino acids. V lost 3 bases and J lost 2, with 14 bases in between. Germline V gene data show CDR1 as MGHRA and CDR2 as YSYEKL. The CDR3: CASSHRPGVGNQPQHF. CDR3 nucleotides: TGCGCCAGCAGCCATCGCCCAGGGGTTGGCAATCAGCCCCAGCATTTT.

This clone was observed a few times. The chain uses TRBV27 and TRBJ1-5; D gene ambiguous. The V gene lost 5 bases and the J gene lost 5 bases, with 10 bases spanning the gap. This CDR3 is 13 amino acids long. Germline CDR1 reads MNHEY; CDR2 reads SMNVEV (reference sequence). The DNA of the CDR3 is TGTGCCAGCAGTCCAGATCTCGATCAGCCCCAGCATTTT. Translating gives CASSPDLDQPQHF.

The genes are TRBV4-1 and TRBJ2-1; TRBD2 matches at 9 bases. V shed 0 bases, J shed 8 bases, and the junction held 5 bases outside the gene matches. CDR1 and CDR2 from the germline V gene are MGHRA and YSYEKL. The CDR3 is made up of 15 amino acids. The CDR3 loop is CASSQEPSGRYEQFF. As DNA, the CDR3 is TGCGCCAGCAGCCAAGAACCCAGCGGGAGGTATGAGCAGTTCTTC.

This clone is a singleton in its sample. The gene calls are TRBV15 and TRBJ1-4; no definite D call. V was pared by 4 bases and J by 6 bases, with 12 bases between. The CDR3 runs 14 residues. Germline V gene lookup returns CDR1 LNHNV and CDR2 YYDKDF (reference sequence). The DNA of the CDR3 is TGTGCCACCAGCACCCTCAACCGGGATGAAAAACTGTTTTTT. It encodes CATSTLNRDEKLFF.

The chain combines TRBV4-1 with TRBJ2-7, with 7 bases that match TRBD1. The CDR3 is 16 residues long. Germline lookup yields CDR1 MGHRA and CDR2 YSYEKL. J gave up 2 bases and V 1 base, and 8 bases lay outside the gene matches. CDR3 region: CASSQASDRPTYEQYF. CDR3 DNA sequence: TGCGCCAGCAGCCAAGCGTCGGACAGGCCTACCTACGAGCAGTACTTC.

Only one count was recorded for this clone. The V call is TRBV5-6, the J call TRBJ2-7, with D perhaps matching TRBD1 or TRBD2 (5 bases each). This CDR3 region has 13 residues. The ends were cut back, 4 bases at V and 6 bases at J, with 14 bases in the middle. Germline V gene data show CDR1 as SGHDT and CDR2 as YYEEEE. The DNA of the CDR3 is TGTGCCAGCAGCCCCGGGACCCCTCGCGAGCAGTACTTC. Its protein is CASSPGTPREQYF.

CDR3 sequence: CASSVAGQGANTEAFF. In nucleotides, the CDR3 is TGTGCCAGCAGCGTGGCGGGACAGGGGGCGAACACTGAAGCTTTCTTT. V usage is TRBV9 and J usage is TRBJ1-1, with 12 bases matching TRBD1. The V and J ends lost 2 bases and 1 base, in that order; junction bases with no gene match: 3. The CDR3 extends over 16 amino acids. Germline assignment: CDR1 SGDLS and CDR2 YYNGEE.

V and J are TRBV2 and TRBJ1-1, with 7 nucleotides matching TRBD1. The CDR3 runs 15 residues. Germline values: CDR1 SNHLY, CDR2 FYNNEI. Trimming took 2 bases from V and 3 from J; bases not matched to a gene: 6. Written as DNA, the CDR3 is TGTGCCAGCAGTGAACCAAGGGGGCAGGACACTGAAGCTTTCTTT. Amino acid sequence: CASSEPRGQDTEAFF.

To note about this clone: One junction end disagrees with the germline gene, perhaps due to a read error. The V gene is TRBV4-1, the J gene TRBJ2-7, with 9 bases identical to TRBD2. There are 15 residues in the CDR3. From germline, CDR1 is MGHRA and CDR2 YSYEKL. The CDR3 DNA follows: TGCGTCAGCAGCCCCAACCTTGCGGGGGGGTACGAGCAGTACTTC. Translating it yields CVSSPNLAGGYEQYF.

The chain employs TRBV9 and TRBJ2-1, with 7 bases lining up with TRBD1. The germline V gene encodes CDR1 SGDLS and CDR2 YYNGEE. This CDR3 has 17 residues. The junction had 11 bases not matched to a gene; V was cut back by 2 bases and J by 3 bases. The CDR3 DNA reads TGTGCCAGCAGCGTGGGGAACAGGGGTCGGCTCTACAATGAGCAGTTCTTC. It is translated as CASSVGNRGRLYNEQFF.

This clone was detected a few times. The V and J genes are TRBV5-1 and TRBJ2-1; no clear D gene. Germline CDR1 and CDR2: SGHRS and YFSETQ. The V and J ends lost 0 bases and 14 bases respectively, with 15 bases between them. The CDR3 consists of 13 residues. CDR3 region: CASSLAIAQNEFF. The CDR3 nucleotides read TGCGCCAGCAGCTTGGCCATTGCCCAGAACGAGTTCTTC.

For the CDR3, the DNA is TGCGCCAGCAGCCCCGGGACAGGGGTTAATGAAAAACTGTTTTTT. Residues: CASSPGTGVNEKLFF. The chain has TRBV5-1 and TRBJ1-4, with 10 nucleotides matching TRBD1. J lost 4 bases, V lost 4 bases, and 4 bases had no gene match. CDR1 is SGHRS and CDR2 is YFSETQ in the germline V gene. The CDR3 covers 15 residues.

The chain is built from TRBV6-1 and TRBJ2-7; D ambiguous. Per germline, CDR1 MNHNS and CDR2 SASEGT. This CDR3 spans 11 amino acids. V shed 7 bases and J shed 5 bases, with 9 bases lying between them. This chain's CDR3 is CASMNWDEQYF. As DNA, the CDR3 is TGTGCCAGCATGAATTGGGACGAGCAGTACTTC.

This chain connects TRBV9 to TRBJ2-3, with 9 nucleotides matching TRBD1. Germline lookup yields CDR1 SGDLS and CDR2 YYNGEE. The CDR3 runs 15 residues. V gave up 4 bases and J gave up 2 bases; unmatched junction bases: 5. DNA of the CDR3: TGTGCCAGCAGCCCTAGGACAGGGGACACAGATACGCAGTATTTT. Its translation is CASSPRTGDTDTQYF.

The chain combines TRBV12-1 with TRBJ2-1; no DNA check was done on the table's D call, TRBD2. TRBV12-1 is marked as a pseudogene. The CDR3 runs 16 residues. CDR3 amino acids: CASSFGRLESYNEQFF. The DNA for the CDR3 is TGTGCCAGCAGCTTTGGGAGACTAGAGAGCTACAATGAGCAGTTCTTC.